This T cell receptor (beta chain) is from a study of T cell clonotyping in hematopoietic cell transplantation. The CDR3 consists of 15 residues. The V segment lost 5 bases and the J segment 2 bases; nucleotides outside the gene matches: 6. Looked up from germline, CDR1 is SGHTA and CDR2 is FQGTGA. The study, taken as a whole, reports: Recipient TCR diversity dropped after transplant; expanded clonotypes rose from day 30 to 180. Broader posttransplant TCR repertoire diversity was predicted by graft donor and pretransplant recipient Inverse Simpson Index values. At the given depth, recipient repertoires were over 95% de novo clonotypes. Without cell sorting, CD4 versus CD8 contributions remain unresolved.

Of note for this clone: Its antigen is unknown.

Using immunoSEQ multiplex PCR, the repertoire was profiled, and TCRdb retains in-frame clones only, with some absent. The sample has about 15,000 clones; more than 75% are singletons. The specimen comprised PBMCs, sampled 100 days after allogeneic stem cell transplant. The chain employs TRBV7-3 and TRBJ2-1; TRBD1 agrees at 7 bases. The TCR was taken from a male patient aged 45 to 59 who had an allogeneic stem cell transplant from an unrelated donor, so T cells may come from the graft donor. Some clones in this sample may be carry-over from other donors' samples. The CDR3 protein is CASSQRQGTYNEQFF. The CDR3 nucleotides are TGTGCCAGCAGCCAAAGACAGGGAACCTACAATGAGCAGTTCTTC.